The clone carrying this T cell receptor beta chain was observed a handful of times. Its antigen is unidentified. The sample is drawn from a study of T cell repertoires in cytomegalovirus infection. Study observations and caveats: CMV carriers having the relevant HLA were flagged by cumulative public TCR beta family frequency.

The trim removed 3 bases at V and 8 bases at J, leaving 10 bases unmatched. This CDR3 contains 16 residues. Germline CDR1 MGHRA, CDR2 YSYEKL. TCRdb re-called the reads with MiXCR, one entry per CDR3 protein. The sample lists approximately 700,000 distinct CDR3 sequences, 35% to 45% occurring once. The chain couples TRBV4-1 to TRBJ2-1, with TRBD1 matching 10 bases. The clonotype originates from a human donor in good health (CMV status not recorded). Some clones in this sample may be carry-over from other donors' samples. Sequencing input: PBMCs. CDR3 in DNA: TGCGCCAGCAGCCAGAGGACAGGGGGGCCGGGGGATGAGCAGTTCTTC. Translation: CASSQRTGGPGDEQFF.